What follows are 32 T cell receptor beta chains derived from one specimen sequenced in a study of blood T cell repertoires in COVID-19. Assay used: immunoSEQ multiplex PCR; TCRdb lists only in-frame clones, some missing. This table holds around 100,000 clones, around 86% found once. Sample: peripheral blood. The receptors originated from a man between 65 and 79 years old with acute or convalescent COVID-19.

This clone is a singleton in its sample. The V call is TRBV28, the J call TRBJ1-5; TRBD1 matches at 9 bases. In germline, CDR1 is MDHEN, CDR2 SYDVKM. The CDR3 sequence is 14 residues long. The J segment lost 4 bases and the V segment lost 6 bases, leaving 4 bases of the junction unmatched. The CDR3: CASSTTGGNQPQHF. CDR3 sequence (DNA): TGTGCCAGCAGCACGACAGGGGGGAATCAGCCCCAGCATTTT.

The chain combines TRBV6-5 with TRBJ1-4; weak D call: TRBD1 (5 bases). V was pared by 6 bases and J by 5 bases, with 16 bases between. From germline, CDR1 is MNHEY and CDR2 SVGAGI. The CDR3 is 15 amino acids. CDR3 sequence reads: CASRGRGWGNEKLFF. The CDR3 bases are TGTGCCAGCAGAGGTCGGGGGTGGGGAAATGAAAAACTGTTTTTT.

The genes are TRBV19 and TRBJ2-1; possible D gene TRBD1, 6 bases. The germline V gene has CDR1 LNHDA and CDR2 SQIVND (reference sequence). Trimming removed 9 bases from V and 8 bases from J, with 20 bases in between. The CDR3 sequence is 14 residues long. CDR3 in amino acids: CASLNPGQSDEQFF. The CDR3 DNA follows: TGTGCCAGCCTTAATCCGGGACAAAGCGATGAGCAGTTCTTC.

The chain recombines TRBV12-3 or TRBV12-4 with TRBJ2-2; D not resolved. This CDR3 has 13 residues. With 1 base removed from V and 5 bases from J, the gap between germline ends came to 5 bases. Here the CDR3 reads CASSLDGTGELFF. In DNA, the CDR3 is TGTGCCAGCAGTTTAGACGGGACCGGGGAGCTGTTTTTT.

The V call is TRBV9, the J call TRBJ1-1, with D possibly TRBD1 on 5 matching bases. V gave up 3 bases and J gave up 8 bases, with 14 bases separating them. This CDR3 is 13 amino acids long. Germline CDR1 reads SGDLS; CDR2 reads YYNGEE. The CDR3 loop reads CASSGPGFEEAFF. The CDR3 DNA is TGTGCCAGCAGCGGGCCAGGGTTTGAGGAAGCTTTCTTT.

This chain links TRBV11-2 with TRBJ2-5; the D gene is possibly TRBD2 (5 bases). CDR3 size: 16 residues. V was cut by 5 bases and J by 5 bases, with 21 bases left in between. Germline CDR1 SGHAT, CDR2 FQNNGV. CDR3 in DNA: TGTGCCAGCAGCAAAGCGGCCGGGGTGTTCGAGGAGACCCAGTACTTC. This codes for CASSKAAGVFEETQYF.

The chain carries TRBV6-5 and TRBJ1-4, with D hard to call. The germline V and J ends were trimmed by 4 bases and 4 bases, with 10 bases remaining between them. CDR3 length: 14 residues. Per the germline V gene, CDR1 is MNHEY and CDR2 is SVGAGI. For the CDR3, the DNA is TGTGCCAGCAGTTCCGGCCGGGTTAATGAAAAACTGTTTTTT. Its protein product is CASSSGRVNEKLFF.

The rearrangement uses TRBV18 and TRBJ1-2, with D maybe TRBD1 (6 bases). This CDR3 is 16 amino acids long. V lost 1 base and J 8 bases, leaving 20 bases between the germline ends. Germline V lookup: CDR1 KGHSH, CDR2 LQKENI. CDR3 in DNA: TGTGCCAGCTCACCACGCGAGGGGGTGGTTTCGCGAGGCTACACCTTC. As protein: CASSPREGVVSRGYTF.

The chain joins TRBV9 to TRBJ1-1, with D hard to call. The V gene lost 6 bases and the J gene lost 4 bases, with 19 bases spanning the gap. Germline V gene data show CDR1 as SGDLS and CDR2 as YYNGEE. CDR3 size: 15 residues. This chain's CDR3 is CASTSEGGVGTEAFF. For the CDR3, the DNA is TGTGCCAGCACGTCGGAGGGAGGAGTGGGCACTGAAGCTTTCTTT. Filled out from reference TRBV9 and TRBJ1-1, the complete variable domain reads DSGVTQTPKHLITATGQRVTLRCSPRSGDLSVYWYQQSLDQGLQFLIQYYNGEERAKGNILERFSAQQFPDLHSELNLSSLELGDSALYFCASTSEGGVGTEAFFGQGTRLTVV.

This clone was recorded a few times. CDR3 sequence reads: CASRRLGLGKLFF. CDR3 nucleotides: TGTGCCAGCAGGCGATTGGGCCTCGGAAAACTGTTTTTT. This chain uses TRBV12-3 or TRBV12-4 with TRBJ1-4, with D uncertain. The CDR3 consists of 13 residues. With 6 bases removed from V and 10 bases from J, the gap between germline ends came to 15 bases.

The V call is TRBV3-1 (or the pseudogene TRBV3-2), the J call TRBJ1-1; D gene uncertain. The germline gives CDR1 LGHDT, CDR2 YNNKEL (reference sequence). This CDR3 contains 11 residues. Deletions cut 1 base from V and 10 bases from J, with 7 bases between. The CDR3 region is CASSQAGRAFF. As DNA, the CDR3 is TGTGCCAGCAGCCAAGCGGGAAGAGCTTTCTTT.

The chain carries TRBV20-1 and TRBJ1-2, with D perhaps TRBD1 (5 bases). Trimming shortened V by 3 bases and J by 2 bases, and 7 bases separated the two germline ends. This CDR3 has 12 residues. Germline values: CDR1 DFQATT, CDR2 SNEGSKA (reference sequence). The CDR3 protein is CSASTGNYGYTF. The CDR3 nucleotides are TGCAGTGCTAGTACAGGCAACTATGGCTACACCTTC.

The genes are TRBV7-2 and TRBJ2-7; 8 nucleotides match TRBD1. This CDR3 is 15 amino acids long. J lost 2 bases, V lost 5 bases, and 8 bases had no gene match. CDR1 is SGHTA and CDR2 is FQGNSA in the germline V gene. In DNA form, the CDR3 reads TGTGCCAGCAGCCAATACAGGGGGATGACCTACGAGCAGTACTTC. This codes for CASSQYRGMTYEQYF.

This clone appeared once. The chain uses TRBV6-5 and TRBJ2-7; 7 bases agree with TRBD1. Germline assignment: CDR1 MNHEY and CDR2 SVGAGI. The CDR3 loop spans 14 amino acids. V gave up 2 bases and J gave up 7 bases; unmatched junction bases: 8. The CDR3: CASSYVTGSGEQYF. In DNA form, the CDR3 reads TGTGCCAGCAGTTACGTGACAGGGTCGGGAGAGCAGTACTTC.

The chain carries TRBV10-3 and TRBJ2-7; 9 nucleotides line up with TRBD1. Per the germline V gene, CDR1 is ENHRY and CDR2 is SYGVKD. With V trimmed by 3 bases and J by 3 bases, 6 bases remained unmatched. The CDR3 covers 15 residues. The CDR3 sequence is CAISDTGQGFYEQYF. The DNA of the CDR3 is TGTGCCATCAGTGATACGGGACAGGGTTTCTACGAGCAGTACTTC.

The V gene is TRBV20-1, the J gene TRBJ1-3; unclear D gene. This CDR3 contains 13 residues. Germline V CDR1 and CDR2: DFQATT, SNEGSKA (reference sequence). Trimming took 3 bases from V and 0 from J, leaving 6 bases between them. In nucleotides, the CDR3 is TGCAGTGCTAGTGGTCACTCTGGAAACACCATATATTTT. Translation: CSASGHSGNTIYF.

The gene calls are TRBV5-1 and TRBJ2-3; 7 nucleotides agree with TRBD1. This CDR3 is 19 amino acids long. The J segment lost 4 bases and the V segment lost 0 bases, leaving 17 bases of the junction unmatched. CDR1 is SGHRS and CDR2 is YFSETQ in the germline V gene. In DNA form, the CDR3 reads TGCGCCAGCAGCTTGGCCGACCGTGACAGGGTTTTCATTGCAGATACGCAGTATTTT. It yields the protein CASSLADRDRVFIADTQYF.

The chain joins TRBV18 to TRBJ2-4, with D possibly TRBD1 on 5 matching bases. This CDR3 region has 13 residues. The germline V gene encodes CDR1 KGHSH and CDR2 LQKENI. V was pared by 3 bases and J by 7 bases, with 10 bases between. CDR3 sequence: CASSPLGVNIQYF. The CDR3 region has the DNA TGTGCCAGCTCACCTTTAGGGGTGAACATTCAGTACTTC.

The table lists this clone with a few counts. The genes are TRBV10-3 and TRBJ1-1, with 7 bases matching TRBD1. The CDR3 has 13 residues. V shed 6 bases, J shed 1 base, and the junction held 2 bases outside the gene matches. Germline values: CDR1 ENHRY, CDR2 SYGVKD. The CDR3 loop reads CAIRRQGNTEAFF. For the CDR3, the DNA is TGTGCCATCAGGAGACAGGGGAACACTGAAGCTTTCTTT.

The gene calls are TRBV24-1 and TRBJ2-1; the match to TRBD2 covers 7 bases. The V segment lost 4 bases and the J segment 5 bases; nucleotides outside the gene matches: 13. Germline lookup yields CDR1 KGHDR and CDR2 SFDVKD. The CDR3 length is 17 residues. Written as DNA, the CDR3 is TGTGCCACCAGTGACCCCCGTGGAGCGGGAATTGACAATGAGCAGTTCTTC. Protein product: CATSDPRGAGIDNEQFF.

The genes are TRBV19 and TRBJ2-3; maybe TRBD2 (5 bases). V gave up 1 base and J gave up 0 bases, with 8 bases separating them. This CDR3 is built from 15 residues. Germline assignment: CDR1 LNHDA and CDR2 SQIVND (reference sequence). CDR3 coding DNA: TGTGCCAGTAGTATAGGGACTGCTAGCACAGATACGCAGTATTTT. Translated: CASSIGTASTDTQYF. The whole variable domain, filled in from reference TRBV19 and TRBJ2-3, reads DGGITQSPKYLFRKEGQNVTLSCEQNLNHDAMYWYRQDPGQGLRLIYYSQIVNDFQKGDIAEGYSVSREKKESFPLTVTSAQKNPTAFYLCASSIGTASTDTQYFGPGTRLTVL.

V usage is TRBV19 and J usage is TRBJ1-3; 7 bases are shared with TRBD1. The CDR3 length is 16 residues. V dropped 7 bases and J dropped 1; count of bases not matched to a gene: 10. The germline V gene encodes CDR1 LNHDA and CDR2 SQIVND (reference sequence). This CDR3 is CASTPRTGGSGNTIYF. The CDR3 DNA follows: TGTGCCAGTACCCCGAGGACAGGCGGATCTGGAAACACCATATATTTT.

This chain links TRBV5-1 with TRBJ2-7, with D possibly being TRBD1 (5 bases). The CDR3 covers 15 residues. Per the germline V gene, CDR1 is SGHRS and CDR2 is YFSETQ. V lost 1 base, J lost 5 bases, and 16 bases lay in between. The CDR3 region has the DNA TGCGCCAGCAGCTTGCCAGGGTCGAAGTCCGACGAGCAGTACTTC. It yields the protein CASSLPGSKSDEQYF.

V and J are TRBV19 and TRBJ1-4, with D maybe TRBD1 (5 bases). V was cut by 3 bases and J by 0 bases, with 8 bases left in between. Germline V gene lookup returns CDR1 LNHDA and CDR2 SQIVND (reference sequence). The CDR3 length is 15 residues. This chain's CDR3 is CASSIGATTNEKLFF. Here the CDR3 DNA reads TGTGCCAGTAGTATTGGGGCCACAACTAATGAAAAACTGTTTTTT.

The CDR3 protein is CASSVGTGGSGELFF. DNA of the CDR3: TGTGCCAGCAGCGTGGGCACAGGGGGCTCCGGGGAGCTGTTTTTT. The chain has TRBV9 and TRBJ2-2; 9 bases match TRBD1. Germline CDR1 and CDR2: SGDLS and YYNGEE. The V segment lost 2 bases and the J segment 6 bases; nucleotides outside the gene matches: 5. This CDR3 spans 15 amino acids.

The chain is built from TRBV27 and TRBJ2-7; 7 nucleotides match TRBD1. This CDR3 has 14 residues. The J segment lost 2 bases and the V segment lost 8 bases, leaving 9 bases of the junction unmatched. Looked up from germline, CDR1 is MNHEY and CDR2 is SMNVEV (reference sequence). The CDR3 is CASRQQGRTYEQYF. The CDR3 DNA follows: TGTGCCAGCCGGCAACAGGGGAGAACCTACGAGCAGTACTTC.

This clone is classed as large. V usage is TRBV6-5 and J usage is TRBJ2-3, with D uncertain. The CDR3 has 15 amino acids. The ends were cut back, 2 bases at V and 6 bases at J, with 15 bases in the middle. Germline V gene sequence: CDR1 MNHEY, CDR2 SVGAGI. DNA for the CDR3: TGTGCCAGCAGTTACACCCGAGGTGTATACGATACGCAGTATTTT. Its translation is CASSYTRGVYDTQYF.

The V and J genes are TRBV6-5 and TRBJ2-4, with D possibly matching TRBD2 (5 bases). Germline V gene data show CDR1 as MNHEY and CDR2 as SVGAGI. The CDR3 spans 12 residues. Trimming pared 9 bases from V and 8 bases from J, leaving 14 bases between. CDR3 loop: CASPPGSDIQYF. The DNA for the CDR3 is TGTGCCAGTCCCCCCGGTAGCGACATTCAGTACTTC.

The rearrangement links TRBV7-8 to TRBJ2-1; 13 nucleotides agree with TRBD2. Per germline, CDR1 SGHVS and CDR2 FQNEAQ. Trimming removed 5 bases from V and 3 bases from J; junction bases left unmatched: 4. CDR3 length: 16 residues. CDR3 region: CASSIGLAGVYNEQFF. The CDR3 coding sequence is TGTGCCAGCAGCATTGGACTAGCGGGAGTCTACAATGAGCAGTTCTTC.

This clone appeared a few times. This chain links TRBV28 with TRBJ2-7; TRBD1 matches 9 bases. The length of the CDR3 is 15 residues. Germline V lookup: CDR1 MDHEN, CDR2 SYDVKM. Trimming at V came to 3 bases and at J to 5 bases, leaving 8 bases not matched to a gene. The chain's CDR3 is CASSLSGTGFHEQYF. The CDR3 DNA is TGTGCCAGCAGTTTGAGCGGGACAGGGTTCCACGAGCAGTACTTC.

The table lists this clone with a few counts. The V and J genes are TRBV18 and TRBJ2-1; weak D call: TRBD1 (6 bases). This CDR3 comprises 14 residues. CDR1 KGHSH and CDR2 LQKENI come from the germline V gene. Trimming took 3 bases from V and 7 from J, leaving 13 bases between them. The CDR3 sequence: CASSPVQGRNEQFF. For the CDR3, the DNA is TGTGCCAGCTCACCGGTACAGGGTCGTAATGAGCAGTTCTTC.

This chain joins TRBV25-1 and TRBJ1-2; D perhaps matches TRBD1 (6 bases). The CDR3 runs 14 residues. Deletions cut 4 bases from V and 4 bases from J, with 13 bases between. Germline V lookup: CDR1 MGHDK, CDR2 SYGVNS. The CDR3 protein is CASSGTQGSYGYTF. The CDR3, as DNA: TGTGCCAGCAGTGGGACACAGGGCAGCTATGGCTACACCTTC.